These 17 T cell receptor beta chains came from one sample sequenced in a study of T cell responses to AZD1222 COVID-19 vaccine. Method: immunoSEQ multiplex PCR; TCRdb's copy keeps in-frame clones and lacks some. The table includes some 100,000 clones, approximately 90% detected once. This sample comprised peripheral blood, obtained on day 0 of AZD1222 vaccination. These TCRs come from an adult in good health.

The rearrangement uses TRBV19 and TRBJ1-3; D gene ambiguous. With 7 bases removed from V and 0 bases from J, the gap between germline ends came to 7 bases. The CDR3 runs to 13 residues. CDR1 LNHDA and CDR2 SQIVND come from the germline V gene (reference sequence). The CDR3 here is CASIRSSGNTIYF. CDR3 DNA: TGTGCCAGTATAAGGAGCTCTGGAAACACCATATATTTT.

This chain connects TRBV27 to TRBJ2-2; 8 bases are a match to TRBD1. With V trimmed by 5 bases and J by 7 bases, 6 bases remained unmatched. In germline, CDR1 is MNHEY, CDR2 SMNVEV (reference sequence). The CDR3 loop spans 14 amino acids. The CDR3 coding sequence is TGTGCCAGCAGTCCCAGGGGGCGCGGCGGGGAGCTGTTTTTT. It encodes CASSPRGRGGELFF.

The chain has TRBV5-1 and TRBJ2-7; D tentatively reads TRBD1 or TRBD2 (5 bases each). The CDR3 spans 15 residues. V lost 2 bases, J lost 5 bases, and 17 bases lay in between. Germline CDR1 is SGHRS and CDR2 is YFSETQ. The CDR3 bases are TGCGCCAGCAGCTTAGGGGTAGCGACTTTTGACGAGCAGTACTTC. Encoded protein: CASSLGVATFDEQYF.

The genes are TRBV6-2 or TRBV6-3 and TRBJ1-2, with D perhaps matching TRBD1 (5 bases). V was shortened by 2 bases and J by 0 bases, with 7 bases between the two germline ends. Germline values: CDR1 MNHEY, CDR2 SVGEGT. The CDR3 length is 14 residues. CDR3 protein: CASSYGGSNYGYTF. The DNA for the CDR3 is TGTGCCAGCAGTTACGGGGGATCTAACTATGGCTACACCTTC.

The J gene is TRBJ2-7, the V gene TRBV19; the D gene is possibly TRBD2 (5 bases). Germline lookup yields CDR1 LNHDA and CDR2 SQIVND (reference sequence). Trimming cost V 5 bases and J 4 bases, with 15 bases left between them. The CDR3 is made up of 14 amino acids. The CDR3 protein is CASSSAVLGYEQYF. In DNA form, the CDR3 reads TGTGCCAGTAGTTCAGCGGTTCTGGGATACGAGCAGTACTTC.

The V call is TRBV6-5, the J call TRBJ1-1, with D perhaps TRBD1 (5 bases). CDR3 size: 14 residues. Germline assignment: CDR1 MNHEY and CDR2 SVGAGI. Trimming left V 0 bases short and J 4 bases short, with 9 bases between. In DNA, the CDR3 is TGTGCCAGCAGTTACTCCAGGGATGGCACTGAAGCTTTCTTT. It encodes CASSYSRDGTEAFF.

CDR3: CASSQPPNYGYTF. CDR3 bases: TGCGCCAGCAGCCAACCCCCTAACTATGGCTACACCTTC. J is TRBJ1-2 and V is TRBV4-3; D ambiguous. Between the trimmed V and J ends, which lost 2 bases and 0 bases, there was a span of 4 bases. In germline, CDR1 is LGHNA, CDR2 YSLEER. The CDR3 covers 13 residues.

This chain links TRBV29-1 with TRBJ1-2, with a weak D call TRBD1 (6 bases). The CDR3 sequence is 12 residues long. V was clipped by 7 bases and J by 1 base, with 10 bases between them. Germline V gene sequence: CDR1 SQVTM, CDR2 ANQGSEA. CDR3 sequence: CSAGQFNYGYTF. CDR3 in DNA: TGCAGCGCCGGACAGTTTAACTATGGCTACACCTTC.

CDR3 DNA: TGTGCCAGCAGAGCGTCCTACGAGCAGTACTTC. It specifies CASRASYEQYF. V and J are TRBV6-5 and TRBJ2-7, with unresolved D. The CDR3 runs to 11 residues. Per germline, CDR1 MNHEY and CDR2 SVGAGI. V was pared by 6 bases and J by 1 base, with 4 bases between.

J is TRBJ2-4 and V is TRBV6-2 or TRBV6-3, with TRBD2 matching over 12 bases. V dropped 6 bases and J dropped 2; count of bases not matched to a gene: 23. The germline V gene has CDR1 MNHEY and CDR2 SVGEGT. The CDR3 spans 22 residues. CDR3 DNA: TGTGCCAGCAGCCCATTTTCGACTCGACTAGCGGGGGAAGGGGGGACCAAAAACATTCAGTACTTC. The encoded protein is CASSPFSTRLAGEGGTKNIQYF.

The V gene is TRBV11-2, the J gene TRBJ2-7; D gene unclear. CDR3 length: 14 residues. Germline loops: CDR1 SGHAT, CDR2 FQNNGV. V was pared by 4 bases and J by 4 bases, with 14 bases between. The DNA of the CDR3 is TGTGCCAGCAGCTCCTCCCGGGCGCCTTACGAGCAGTACTTC. Protein sequence: CASSSSRAPYEQYF.

This clone appeared a few times. This chain connects TRBV7-9 to TRBJ1-2, with a tentative D call TRBD1 (6 bases). In germline, CDR1 is SEHNR, CDR2 FQNEAQ (reference sequence). There are 16 residues in the CDR3. The V end was cut by 5 bases, the J end by 5 bases, with 21 bases between. The CDR3 coding sequence is TGTGCCAGCAGCCCCGGGGGACAAAGAATAAATTATGGCTACACCTTC. This translates into CASSPGGQRINYGYTF. The whole variable domain, remainder taken from reference TRBV7-9 and TRBJ1-2, is DTGVSQNPRHKITKRGQNVTFRCDPISEHNRLYWYRQTLGQGPEFLTYFQNEAQLEKSRLLSDRFSAERPKGSFSTLEIQRTEQGDSAMYLCASSPGGQRINYGYTFGSGTRLTVV.

The chain has TRBV2 and TRBJ2-7, with no clear D. Germline loops: CDR1 SNHLY, CDR2 FYNNEI. Trimming took off 3 bases at V and 0 bases at J, with 12 bases between the two ends. The CDR3 loop spans 15 amino acids. In DNA, the CDR3 is TGTGCCAGCAGTGAGGAGCCTCGTAGCTCCTACGAGCAGTACTTC. Amino acid sequence: CASSEEPRSSYEQYF.

The chain carries TRBV6-4 and TRBJ2-6, with no clear D. V lost 5 bases and J 4 bases, leaving 9 bases between the germline ends. The CDR3 extends over 14 amino acids. CDR1 is MRHNA and CDR2 is SNTAGT in the germline V gene. Here the CDR3 reads CASSLHGGANVLTF. The CDR3 nucleotides are TGTGCCAGCAGTCTTCACGGGGGGGCCAACGTCCTGACTTTC.

The chain's CDR3 is CATSRSGSGAVYGYTF. The CDR3 DNA is TGTGCCACCAGCAGGTCAGGATCCGGCGCAGTCTACGGCTACACCTTC. V and J are TRBV15 and TRBJ1-2; D remains unclear. This CDR3 comprises 16 residues. CDR1 and CDR2 from the germline V gene are LNHNV and YYDKDF (reference sequence). Trimming removed 3 bases from V and 8 bases from J, with 22 bases in between.

V usage is TRBV7-8 and J usage is TRBJ1-2; D not certain. This CDR3 has 13 residues. V shed 3 bases and J shed 2 bases, with 7 bases lying between them. The V gene's germline CDR1 is SGHVS and CDR2 FQNEAQ. CDR3 amino acids: CASSFQENYGYTF. The CDR3 bases are TGTGCCAGCAGCTTTCAAGAGAACTATGGCTACACCTTC. Supplemented by reference TRBV7-8 and TRBJ1-2, the full variable domain reads GAGVSQSPRYKVAKRGQDVALRCDPISGHVSLFWYQQALGQGPEFLTYFQNEAQLDKSGLPSDRFFAERPEGSVSTLKIQRTQQEDSAVYLCASSFQENYGYTFGSGTRLTVV.

V gene TRBV6-5 combines with J gene TRBJ2-2, with D unclear. CDR1 and CDR2 (germline): MNHEY, SVGAGI. Trimming took 5 bases from V and 5 from J, leaving 15 bases between them. The length of the CDR3 is 15 residues. For the CDR3, the DNA is TGTGCCAGCAGTACTCGCTATCGAGGTACCGGGGAGCTGTTTTTT. Its translation is CASSTRYRGTGELFF.